The present T cell receptor beta chain was sequenced within a study of PD-1 blockade in classical Hodgkin lymphoma. Overall study results and limits: Nivolumab starters within 1 year of ASCT were excluded.

Each patient's relapse followed autologous stem cell transplantation, and brentuximab vedotin exposure varied. TCRdb's copy holds only in-frame clones and misses some; the assay was immunoSEQ multiplex PCR. The data contain under 95,000 clones, under 95% of them seen just once; the ten biggest clones take up 8%. Germline CDR1 and CDR2: MNHEY and SMNVEV (reference sequence). The V and J ends lost 4 bases and 5 bases respectively, with 9 bases between them. The CDR3 is made up of 12 amino acids. About this clone itself: Its matching antigen is unknown.

This receptor was taken from a human donor with classical Hodgkin lymphoma. The source was peripheral blood mononuclear cells (PBMCs), collected at baseline. The gene calls are TRBV27 and TRBJ2-7; D gene uncertain. The CDR3 region is CASSSLEDEQYF. As DNA, the CDR3 is TGTGCCAGCAGTTCCCTAGAAGACGAGCAGTACTTC.